Listed below are T cell receptor beta chains from one sample, sequenced in a study of T cell responses to AZD1222 COVID-19 vaccine. TCRdb's copy holds only in-frame clones and misses some; the assay was immunoSEQ multiplex PCR. The sample carries 60,000 to 80,000 clones, around 90% recorded once. This specimen was peripheral blood, taken on day 0 of AZD1222 vaccination. These receptors all come from an adult in good health. Each CDR3 is given with its conserved first and last residue. The D gene is left open where the match is weak. Clone size, where shown, is once, few, many, or a class for clones that have expanded.

V gene: TRBV18; clone size: .; D gene: .; J gene: TRBJ1-2; CDR3 DNA: TGTGCCAGCTCAGCCGAATCGGACCTCTATGGCTACACCTTC; CDR3 protein: CASSAESDLYGYTF
V gene: TRBV19; clone size: .; D gene: TRBD1; J gene: TRBJ1-5; CDR3 DNA: TGTGCCAGTAGTCCCGGACAGGGGTGGGGCAATCAGCCCCAGCATTTT; CDR3 protein: CASSPGQGWGNQPQHF
V gene: TRBV6-1; clone size: once; D gene: .; J gene: TRBJ2-7; CDR3 DNA: TGTGCCAGCAGTGAAACTCGGGGAATCTACGAGCAGTACTTC; CDR3 protein: CASSETRGIYEQYF
V gene: TRBV7-8; clone size: .; D gene: .; J gene: TRBJ1-1; CDR3 DNA: TGTGCCAGCAGCTTATTCGGGGCCGCGAACACTGAAGCTTTCTTT; CDR3 protein: CASSLFGAANTEAFF
V gene: TRBV7-3; clone size: .; D gene: TRBD1; J gene: TRBJ1-1; CDR3 DNA: TGTGCCAGCAGCGTGCAGGGGGCGCCGGAGACTGAAGCTTTCTTT; CDR3 protein: CASSVQGAPETEAFF
V gene: TRBV5-1; clone size: .; D gene: TRBD1; J gene: TRBJ1-2; CDR3 DNA: TGCGCCAGCAGCACCCGGACAGGGACCTATGGCTACACCTTC; CDR3 protein: CASSTRTGTYGYTF
V gene: TRBV7-9; clone size: .; D gene: .; J gene: TRBJ2-1; CDR3 DNA: TGTGCCAGCAGCTTCGGGTCTAGGCTGACAGTTAGCTCCTACAATGAGCAGTTCTTC; CDR3 protein: CASSFGSRLTVSSYNEQFF
V gene: TRBV2; clone size: .; D gene: .; J gene: TRBJ1-6; CDR3 DNA: TGTGCCAGCAGGGTTAGCTCCTATAATTCACCCCTCCACTTT; CDR3 protein: CASRVSSYNSPLHF
V gene: TRBV3-1/TRBV3-2; clone size: .; D gene: .; J gene: TRBJ1-2; CDR3 DNA: TGTGCCAGCAGCCGGAACAGCCTCTCCGTTGGCTACACCTTC; CDR3 protein: CASSRNSLSVGYTF
V gene: TRBV3-1/TRBV3-2; clone size: .; D gene: .; J gene: TRBJ1-5; CDR3 DNA: TGTGCCAGCGCGAGCGGGCATGGTCAGCCCCAGCATTTT; CDR3 protein: CASASGHGQPQHF
V gene: TRBV18; clone size: .; D gene: .; J gene: TRBJ2-7; CDR3 DNA: TGTGCCAGCTCACCCGGACACGGGATATACGAGCAGTACTTC; CDR3 protein: CASSPGHGIYEQYF
V gene: TRBV6-5; clone size: .; D gene: .; J gene: TRBJ2-7; CDR3 DNA: TGTGCCAGCAGTTACTCGCTACAGAGCTACGAGCAGTACTTC; CDR3 protein: CASSYSLQSYEQYF
V gene: TRBV2; clone size: .; D gene: TRBD2; J gene: TRBJ2-1; CDR3 DNA: TGTGCCAGCAGGGACGGGGGACTATCATACAATGAGCAGTTCTTC; CDR3 protein: CASRDGGLSYNEQFF
V gene: TRBV14; clone size: few; D gene: .; J gene: TRBJ1-2; CDR3 DNA: TGTGCCAGCAGCCAAGTGGAATATGGCTACACCTTC; CDR3 protein: CASSQVEYGYTF
V gene: TRBV7-9; clone size: .; D gene: TRBD1; J gene: TRBJ2-3; CDR3 DNA: TGTGCCAGCAGCCCTCGGGGGACAGGGGTAGATACGCAGTATTTT; CDR3 protein: CASSPRGTGVDTQYF
V gene: TRBV5-1; clone size: .; D gene: .; J gene: TRBJ1-1; CDR3 DNA: TGCGCCAGCAGCTGGGGGACAAGGAACACTGAAGCTTTCTTT; CDR3 protein: CASSWGTRNTEAFF
V gene: TRBV10-3; clone size: .; D gene: TRBD1; J gene: TRBJ1-2; CDR3 DNA: TGTGCCATCAGTGAGCTAGGGGACAGGGACGGCTACACCTTC; CDR3 protein: CAISELGDRDGYTF
V gene: TRBV2; clone size: .; D gene: .; J gene: TRBJ2-3; CDR3 DNA: TGTGCCAGCAGTGAAGAGGCCGAAAATACGCAGTATTTT; CDR3 protein: CASSEEAENTQYF
V gene: TRBV7-6; clone size: .; D gene: .; J gene: TRBJ1-1; CDR3 DNA: TGTGCCAGCAGCTTAGGGCCAGGGAAGAGCACTGAAGCTTTCTTT; CDR3 protein: CASSLGPGKSTEAFF
V gene: TRBV11-2; clone size: .; D gene: .; J gene: TRBJ1-2; CDR3 DNA: TGTGCCAGCAGCTTGTATGGGACGCCGGAAAGACTCTACACCTTC; CDR3 protein: CASSLYGTPERLYTF
V gene: TRBV27; clone size: .; D gene: .; J gene: TRBJ2-7; CDR3 DNA: TGTGCCAGCAGGCCACTGGGCACCTACGAGCAGTACTTC; CDR3 protein: CASRPLGTYEQYF
V gene: TRBV5-1; clone size: .; D gene: TRBD1; J gene: TRBJ2-5; CDR3 DNA: TGCGCCAGCAGCTTGGGGGGCCAGGGGGCTGAGACCCAGTACTTC; CDR3 protein: CASSLGGQGAETQYF
V gene: TRBV29-1; clone size: .; D gene: .; J gene: TRBJ2-7; CDR3 DNA: TGCAGCGTTGTCGTGGGGGTTTACGAGCAGTACTTC; CDR3 protein: CSVVVGVYEQYF
V gene: TRBV28; clone size: once; D gene: .; J gene: TRBJ1-2; CDR3 DNA: TGTGCCAGCAGTTATCAGGGGATCTATGGCTACACCTTC; CDR3 protein: CASSYQGIYGYTF
V gene: TRBV7-8; clone size: once; D gene: .; J gene: TRBJ2-7; CDR3 DNA: TGTGCCAGCAGCCTAACAAGCTACGAGCAGTACTTC; CDR3 protein: CASSLTSYEQYF
V gene: TRBV9; clone size: .; D gene: TRBD1; J gene: TRBJ1-1; CDR3 DNA: TGTGCCAGCAGCGAAAGGGACAGGTACACTGAAGCTTTCTTT; CDR3 protein: CASSERDRYTEAFF
V gene: TRBV4-2; clone size: .; D gene: .; J gene: TRBJ1-2; CDR3 DNA: TGTGCCAGCAGCCAGGGAAACTATGGCTACACCTTC; CDR3 protein: CASSQGNYGYTF
V gene: TRBV13; clone size: once; D gene: .; J gene: TRBJ1-1; CDR3 DNA: TGTGCCAGCAGCTTCCGGTCCGGCAGCACTGAAGCTTTCTTT; CDR3 protein: CASSFRSGSTEAFF
V gene: TRBV7-3; clone size: once; D gene: .; J gene: TRBJ1-1; CDR3 DNA: TGTGCCAGCAGCTCCCAGGGTTTAACTGAAGCTTTCTTT; CDR3 protein: CASSSQGLTEAFF
V gene: TRBV14; clone size: .; D gene: .; J gene: TRBJ2-2; CDR3 DNA: TGTGCCAGCAGCCAGCTCAGTCCCGGGGAGCTGTTTTTT; CDR3 protein: CASSQLSPGELFF
V gene: TRBV30; clone size: .; D gene: .; J gene: TRBJ2-2; CDR3 DNA: TGTGCCGTCGGGACCGACACGAACACCGGGGAGCTGTTTTTT; CDR3 protein: CAVGTDTNTGELFF
V gene: TRBV9; clone size: .; D gene: TRBD2; J gene: TRBJ2-2; CDR3 DNA: TGTGCCAGCAGCGGGGCAGCGGGGCCGAACACCGGGGAGCTGTTTTTT; CDR3 protein: CASSGAAGPNTGELFF
V gene: TRBV11-2; clone size: .; D gene: .; J gene: TRBJ1-3; CDR3 DNA: TGTGCCAGCAGCTTCACAGGAGCAAACACCATATATTTT; CDR3 protein: CASSFTGANTIYF
V gene: TRBV18; clone size: once; D gene: TRBD1; J gene: TRBJ2-1; CDR3 DNA: TGTGCCAGCTCAGACAGGGTAAAGTTCTTC; CDR3 protein: CASSDRVKFF
V gene: TRBV9; clone size: .; D gene: .; J gene: TRBJ2-1; CDR3 DNA: TGTGCCAGCAGCGTAACTCACCAGGACAATGAGCAGTTCTTC; CDR3 protein: CASSVTHQDNEQFF
V gene: TRBV18; clone size: .; D gene: .; J gene: TRBJ1-1; CDR3 DNA: TGTGCCAGCTCCCAGGGGATGAACACTGAAGCTTTCTTT; CDR3 protein: CASSQGMNTEAFF
V gene: TRBV30; clone size: .; D gene: .; J gene: TRBJ2-5; CDR3 DNA: TGTGCCTGGAGAGTTACAGGGACGGAGACCCAGTACTTC; CDR3 protein: CAWRVTGTETQYF
V gene: TRBV3-1/TRBV3-2; clone size: .; D gene: .; J gene: TRBJ1-5; CDR3 DNA: TGTGCCAGCAGCCAAGTTTCCAGTCTTCAGCCCCAGCATTTT; CDR3 protein: CASSQVSSLQPQHF